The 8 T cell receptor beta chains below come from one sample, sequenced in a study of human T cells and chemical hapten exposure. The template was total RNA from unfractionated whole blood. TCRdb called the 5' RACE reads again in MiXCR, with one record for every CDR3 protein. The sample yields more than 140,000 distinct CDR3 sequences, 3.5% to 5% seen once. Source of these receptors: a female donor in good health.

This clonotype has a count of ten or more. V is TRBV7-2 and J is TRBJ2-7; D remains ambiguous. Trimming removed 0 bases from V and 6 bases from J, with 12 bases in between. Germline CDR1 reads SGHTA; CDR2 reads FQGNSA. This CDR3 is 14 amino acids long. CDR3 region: CASSLALVSGEQYF. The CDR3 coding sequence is TGTGCCAGCAGCTTAGCACTTGTATCTGGCGAGCAGTACTTC. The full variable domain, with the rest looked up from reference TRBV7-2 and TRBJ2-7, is GAGVSQSPSNKVTEKGKDVELRCDPISGHTALYWYRQSLGQGLEFLIYFQGNSAPDKSGLPSDRFSAERTGGSVSTLTIQRTQQEDSAVYLCASSLALVSGEQYFGPGTRLTVT.

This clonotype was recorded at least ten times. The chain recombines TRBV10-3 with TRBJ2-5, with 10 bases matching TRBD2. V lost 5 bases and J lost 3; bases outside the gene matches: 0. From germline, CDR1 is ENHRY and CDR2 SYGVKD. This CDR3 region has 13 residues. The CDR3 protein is CAISLAGEETQYF. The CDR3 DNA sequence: TGTGCCATCAGTCTAGCGGGAGAAGAGACCCAGTACTTC.

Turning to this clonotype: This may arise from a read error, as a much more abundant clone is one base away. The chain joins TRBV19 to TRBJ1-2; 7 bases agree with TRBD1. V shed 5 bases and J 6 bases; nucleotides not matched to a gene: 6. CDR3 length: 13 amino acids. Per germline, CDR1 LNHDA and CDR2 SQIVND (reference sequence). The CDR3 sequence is CASSVQGNDGYTF. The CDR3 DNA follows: TGTGCCAGTAGTGTACAGGGGAACGATGGCTACACCTTC.

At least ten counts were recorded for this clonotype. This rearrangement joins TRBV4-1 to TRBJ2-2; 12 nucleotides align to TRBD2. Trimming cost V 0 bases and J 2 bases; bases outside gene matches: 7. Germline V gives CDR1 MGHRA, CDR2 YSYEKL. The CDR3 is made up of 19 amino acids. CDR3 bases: TGCGCCAGCAGCCAAGAACGACTAGCGGGGGCCCTTAACACCGGGGAGCTGTTTTTT. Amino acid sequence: CASSQERLAGALNTGELFF.

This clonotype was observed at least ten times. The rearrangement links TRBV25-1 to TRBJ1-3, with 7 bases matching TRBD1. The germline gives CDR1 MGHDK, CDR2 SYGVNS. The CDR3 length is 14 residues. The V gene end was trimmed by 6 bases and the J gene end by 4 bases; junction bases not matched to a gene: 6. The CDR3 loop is CASSLTGRGNTIYF. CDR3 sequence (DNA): TGTGCCAGCAGCTTGACAGGGAGAGGAAACACCATATATTTT. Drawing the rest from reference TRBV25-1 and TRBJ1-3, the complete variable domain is EADIYQTPRYLVIGTGKKITLECSQTMGHDKMYWYQQDPGMELHLIHYSYGVNSTEKGDLSSESTVSRIRTEHFPLTLESARPSHTSQYLCASSLTGRGNTIYFGEGSWLTVV.

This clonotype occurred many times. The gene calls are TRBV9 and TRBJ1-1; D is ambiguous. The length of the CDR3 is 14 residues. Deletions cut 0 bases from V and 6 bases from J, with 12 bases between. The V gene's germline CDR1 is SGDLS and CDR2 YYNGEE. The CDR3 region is CASSVGTAMAEAFF. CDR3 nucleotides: TGTGCCAGCAGCGTAGGGACCGCGATGGCTGAAGCTTTCTTT.

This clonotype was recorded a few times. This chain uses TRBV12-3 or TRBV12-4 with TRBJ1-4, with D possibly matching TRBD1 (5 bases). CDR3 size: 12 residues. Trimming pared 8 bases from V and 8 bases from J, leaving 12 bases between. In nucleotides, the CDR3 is TGTGCCAGCGGTACGGGGGGAGAAAAACTGTTTTTT. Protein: CASGTGGEKLFF.

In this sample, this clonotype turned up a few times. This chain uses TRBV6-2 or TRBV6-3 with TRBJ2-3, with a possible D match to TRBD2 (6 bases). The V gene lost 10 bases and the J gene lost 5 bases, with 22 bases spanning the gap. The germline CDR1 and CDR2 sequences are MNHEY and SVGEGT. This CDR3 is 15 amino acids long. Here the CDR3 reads CATHSGDASEDTQYF. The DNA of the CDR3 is TGTGCCACCCACTCGGGGGACGCGAGTGAAGATACGCAGTATTTT.